This TCR beta chain derives from a study of PD-1 blockade in classical Hodgkin lymphoma. Across the whole study: Patients were given intravenous nivolumab, 3 mg/kg, every 2 weeks. Study-level findings and limits: Baseline diversity resembling that of newly diagnosed patients was seen in complete responders.

CDR1 is SEHNR and CDR2 is FQNEAQ in the germline V gene (reference sequence). This CDR3 has 15 residues. The V end lost 1 base, the J end lost 8 bases, and 15 bases lay between the germline ends. The data were produced by immunoSEQ multiplex PCR, yet TCRdb's version contains in-frame clones alone and is incomplete. The data contain tens of thousands of clones, around 75% of them singletons. As to this clone: Its antigen is undetermined.

Brentuximab vedotin exposure varied among the patients, all of whom had relapsed after autologous stem cell transplantation. This sequence joins TRBV7-9 and TRBJ2-1, with a weak D call TRBD2 (7 bases). This sequence originates from a human donor with classical Hodgkin lymphoma. The sample was peripheral blood mononuclear cells (PBMCs), taken at baseline. In DNA form, the CDR3 reads TGTGCCAGCAGCTTAGGGGTCCAAGGGGGGGATGAGCAGTTCTTC. Translated: CASSLGVQGGDEQFF.